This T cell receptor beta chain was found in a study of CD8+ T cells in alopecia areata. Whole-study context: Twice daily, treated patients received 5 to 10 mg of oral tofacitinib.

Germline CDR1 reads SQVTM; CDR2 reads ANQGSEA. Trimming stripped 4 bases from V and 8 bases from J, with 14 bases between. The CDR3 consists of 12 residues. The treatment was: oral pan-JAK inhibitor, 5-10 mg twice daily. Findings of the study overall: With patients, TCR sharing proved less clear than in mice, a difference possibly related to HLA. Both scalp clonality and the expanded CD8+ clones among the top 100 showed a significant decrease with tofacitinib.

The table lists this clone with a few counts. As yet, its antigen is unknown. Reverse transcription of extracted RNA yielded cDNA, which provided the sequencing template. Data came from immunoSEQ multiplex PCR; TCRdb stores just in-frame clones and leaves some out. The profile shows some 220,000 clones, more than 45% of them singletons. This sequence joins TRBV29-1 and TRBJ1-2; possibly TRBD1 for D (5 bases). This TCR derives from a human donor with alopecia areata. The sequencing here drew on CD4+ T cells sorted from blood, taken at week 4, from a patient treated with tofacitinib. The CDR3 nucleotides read TGCAGCGTTGCCAGGGAAGTACCAGGCTACACCTTC. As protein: CSVAREVPGYTF.